The clone carrying this TCR beta chain has just a few counts. Its antigen is still unknown. CDR3 size: 17 residues. V dropped 4 bases and J dropped 2; count of bases not matched to a gene: 6. Germline V CDR1 and CDR2: LNHDA, SQIVND (reference sequence). The single heparinised draw taken from each donor contained 90 to 150 mL of blood on average. Expressed TCRB transcripts got sequenced, as all isolated RNA was reverse transcribed. The table came from immunoSEQ multiplex PCR; TCRdb's copy has only in-frame clones and leaves some out. Of about 930,000 clones listed, roughly 15% were seen once; the top ten hold 0.023%. This sample was taken from a study of beta chain features in type 1 diabetes. Overall study findings and caveats: Type 1 diabetes patients showed a moderate but significant shortening of TCRB CDR3s in all four CD4+ subsets. Type 1 diabetes patients showed fewer insertions and more deletions at VDJ junctions.

Sequenced input: naive CD4+ T cells from blood. This TCR came from a woman aged 18-35 years in good health. This chain links TRBV19 with TRBJ1-5; 12 nucleotides align to TRBD1. As DNA, the CDR3 is TGTGCCAGTAGTAGGGACAGGGGGCGTGTGGGCAATCAGCCCCAGCATTTT. Encoded protein: CASSRDRGRVGNQPQHF.